This entry lists 8 T cell receptor beta chains sequenced from one sample in a study of shared clonotypes between healthy human individuals (dated by TCRdb to the early 2020s). CD8 naive samples were obtained by positive selection for CCR7 among CD45RO-negative cells, yielding a CD45RA+CCR7+ population from which TemRA cells were excluded. Libraries were built with the immunoSEQ multiplex PCR assay. The immuneACCESS repertoire file appears here via TCRdb, limited to in-frame rearrangements. These files lack a portion of the clones; in checked studies, under half of the deficit traces to unresolved V genes, and the cause of the others is not known. In this sample the table shows 600,000 or so clones, roughly 98% of which occur a single time. Of the sample, 0.3% is held by the ten largest clones. The sequencing sample was made of naive CD8+ T cells sorted from blood. The cell subset or site tag for this specimen amounts to: CD45RA+CCR7+. Source of these receptors: a man aged 25 to 40 in good health.

The CDR3: CASALGGTDTQYF. CDR3 bases: TGTGCTAGTGCCTTGGGAGGCACAGATACGCAGTATTTT. The chain links TRBV12-5 to TRBJ2-3; tentatively, D is TRBD2 (5 bases). Germline V gene sequence: CDR1 LGHNT, CDR2 FRNRAP. The CDR3 consists of 13 residues. Trimming cost V 7 bases and J 1 base, with 9 bases left between them.

V is TRBV27 and J is TRBJ2-5; the match to TRBD2 covers 8 bases. Per the germline V gene, CDR1 is MNHEY and CDR2 is SMNVEV (reference sequence). This CDR3 region has 14 residues. The J segment lost 7 bases and the V segment lost 6 bases, leaving 10 bases of the junction unmatched. The CDR3: CASRAGGGLGTQYF. The CDR3 DNA reads as TGTGCCAGCAGGGCGGGAGGAGGCTTGGGGACCCAGTACTTC.

The chain recombines TRBV19 with TRBJ2-1; 14 nucleotides align to TRBD2. The CDR3 is made up of 15 amino acids. V shed 3 bases and J 9 bases; nucleotides not matched to a gene: 4. The germline gives CDR1 LNHDA, CDR2 SQIVND (reference sequence). The CDR3 nucleotides are TGTGCCAGTAGTATCGATGGACTAGCGGGAGGTGAGCAGTTCTTC. Translating it yields CASSIDGLAGGEQFF.

The chain carries TRBV11-2 and TRBJ2-2; 9 positions match TRBD1. In germline, CDR1 is SGHAT, CDR2 FQNNGV. V shed 0 bases and J 5 bases; nucleotides not matched to a gene: 1. This CDR3 comprises 15 residues. CDR3 in DNA: TGTGCCAGCAGCTTAGAGGACAGGGGAACCGGGGAGCTGTTTTTT. This gives the protein CASSLEDRGTGELFF.

The chain recombines TRBV4-1 with TRBJ2-6, with D perhaps matching TRBD1 (6 bases). The CDR3 runs 16 residues. Germline values: CDR1 MGHRA, CDR2 YSYEKL. Trimming removed 3 bases from V and 0 bases from J, with 9 bases in between. CDR3 in DNA: TGCGCCAGCAGCCAGAAACAGGGCTCTGGGGCCAACGTCCTGACTTTC. This encodes CASSQKQGSGANVLTF.

The V and J genes are TRBV5-8 and TRBJ2-3; TRBD1 matches 8 bases. The ends lost 2 bases at V and 0 bases at J; junction bases unmatched: 5. Germline CDR1 reads SGHTS; CDR2 reads YDEGEE. The CDR3 is made up of 16 amino acids. CDR3 in DNA: TGTGCCAGCAGCTTCCGGGACAGGACTAGCACAGATACGCAGTATTTT. This gives the protein CASSFRDRTSTDTQYF.

V usage is TRBV7-8 and J usage is TRBJ2-1; 7 bases fit TRBD2. Germline V gives CDR1 SGHVS, CDR2 FQNEAQ. This CDR3 has 17 amino acids. V was clipped by 0 bases and J by 8 bases; unmatched bases: 13. Here the CDR3 DNA reads TGTGCCAGCAGCTTAGCAAGTTCGGGACTAAATTCAGATGAGCAGTTCTTC. Translation: CASSLASSGLNSDEQFF.

V is TRBV29-1 and J is TRBJ2-3; D ambiguous. The CDR3 loop spans 12 amino acids. V dropped 1 base and J dropped 9 bases, with 11 bases sitting between them. CDR1 is SQVTM and CDR2 is ANQGSEA in the germline V gene. The CDR3 protein is CSVEGPIRTQYF. The CDR3 region has the DNA TGCAGCGTTGAAGGCCCCATAAGGACGCAGTATTTT.